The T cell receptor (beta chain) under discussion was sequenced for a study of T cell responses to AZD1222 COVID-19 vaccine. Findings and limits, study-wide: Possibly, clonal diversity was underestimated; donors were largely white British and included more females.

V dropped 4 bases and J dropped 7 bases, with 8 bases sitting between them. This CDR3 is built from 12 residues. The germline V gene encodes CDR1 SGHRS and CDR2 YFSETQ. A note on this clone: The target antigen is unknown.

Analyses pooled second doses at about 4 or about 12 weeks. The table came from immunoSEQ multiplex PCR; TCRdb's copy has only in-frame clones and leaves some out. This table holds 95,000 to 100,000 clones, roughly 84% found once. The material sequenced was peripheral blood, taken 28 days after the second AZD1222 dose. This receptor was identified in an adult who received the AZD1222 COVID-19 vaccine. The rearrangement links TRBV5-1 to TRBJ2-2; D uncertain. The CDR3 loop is CASSAPGGELFF. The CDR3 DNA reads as TGCGCCAGCAGCGCCCCCGGCGGGGAGCTGTTTTTT. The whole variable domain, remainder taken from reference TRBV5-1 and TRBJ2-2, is KAGVTQTPRYLIKTRGQQVTLSCSPISGHRSVSWYQQTPGQGLQFLFEYFSETQRNKGNFPGRFSGRQFSNSRSEMNVSTLELGDSALYLCASSAPGGELFFGEGSRLTVL.